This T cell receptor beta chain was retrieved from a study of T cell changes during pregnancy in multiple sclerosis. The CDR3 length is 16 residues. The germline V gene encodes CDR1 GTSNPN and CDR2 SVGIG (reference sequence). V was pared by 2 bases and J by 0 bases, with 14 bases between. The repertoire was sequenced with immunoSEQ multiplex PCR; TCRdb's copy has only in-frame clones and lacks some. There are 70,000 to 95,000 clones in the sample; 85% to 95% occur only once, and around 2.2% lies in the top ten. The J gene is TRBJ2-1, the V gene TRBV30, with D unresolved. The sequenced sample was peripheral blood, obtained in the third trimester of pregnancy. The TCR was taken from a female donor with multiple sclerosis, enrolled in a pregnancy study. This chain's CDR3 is CAWSLPVSVSYNEQFF. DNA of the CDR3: TGTGCCTGGAGTCTTCCTGTATCCGTCTCCTACAATGAGCAGTTCTTC.